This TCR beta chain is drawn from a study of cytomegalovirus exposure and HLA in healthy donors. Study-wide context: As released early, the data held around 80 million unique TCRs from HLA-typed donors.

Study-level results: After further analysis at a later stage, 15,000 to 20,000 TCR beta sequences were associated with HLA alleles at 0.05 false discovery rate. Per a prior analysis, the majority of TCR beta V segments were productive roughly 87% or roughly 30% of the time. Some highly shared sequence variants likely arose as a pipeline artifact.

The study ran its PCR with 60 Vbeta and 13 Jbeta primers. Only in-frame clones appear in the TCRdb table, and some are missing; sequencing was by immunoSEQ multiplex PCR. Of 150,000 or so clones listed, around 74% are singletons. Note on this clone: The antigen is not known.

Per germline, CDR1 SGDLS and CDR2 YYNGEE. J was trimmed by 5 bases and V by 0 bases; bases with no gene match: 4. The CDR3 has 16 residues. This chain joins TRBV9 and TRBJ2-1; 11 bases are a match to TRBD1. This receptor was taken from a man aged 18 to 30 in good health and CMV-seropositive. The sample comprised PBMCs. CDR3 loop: CASSVATDRGHNEQFF. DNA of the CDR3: TGTGCCAGCAGCGTAGCTACGGACAGGGGGCACAATGAGCAGTTCTTC.